This T cell receptor beta chain was identified in a study of shared clonotypes between healthy human individuals. Germline V gene sequence: CDR1 SGHRS, CDR2 YFSETQ. V shed 0 bases and J shed 2 bases, with 8 bases lying between them. The CDR3 loop spans 15 amino acids. At the deep level, the assay was run. Some clones are missing from TCRdb's copy, which holds only in-frame ones; the method was immunoSEQ multiplex PCR. This table has approximately 2.5 million clones, roughly 92% appearing once. Regarding this clone: This CDR3 is also generated by other DNA sequences in the sample.

The V call is TRBV5-1, the J call TRBJ2-2, with D perhaps TRBD1 or TRBD2 (5 bases each). Sequenced: naive CD4+ T cells sorted from blood. Subset given: CD45RA+ positively selected. This sequence originates from a man aged 18 to 35 in good health. This CDR3 is CASSLGDGNTGELFF. Written as DNA, the CDR3 is TGCGCCAGCAGCTTGGGGGACGGCAACACCGGGGAGCTGTTTTTT.